The rows below give T cell receptor beta chains drawn from one sample of a study of blood T cell repertoires in COVID-19. Profiling relied on immunoSEQ multiplex PCR, and the TCRdb table lists in-frame clones only, not all of them. The sample holds about 320,000 clones; more than 85% are singletons and the top ten take less than 4%. Sequenced material: PBMCs or T cells enriched from blood (not recorded which). Receptor source: a woman under 40 who had been exposed to COVID-19. Both conserved end residues are trimmed from each CDR3. Rows give clone size only sometimes, using once, few, many, or a class for an expanded clone.

j_call v_call clone_size cdr3_aa
TRBJ1-3 TRBV3-1/TRBV3-2 - ASSQVQGAMGNTIY
TRBJ1-6 TRBV7-7 - ASSLAPGFGSPLH
TRBJ2-3 TRBV11-2 - ASSLTPLLAGFTDTQY
TRBJ2-7 TRBV7-9 - ASSSRTSGGSYEQY
TRBJ1-1 TRBV29-1 - SVEGSVSEAF
TRBJ1-5 TRBV24-1 - ATSDRGGVQPQH
TRBJ2-2 TRBV4-1 - ASSQVLGRYTGELF
TRBJ1-2 TRBV18 - ASSPSATTGVGYT
TRBJ1-4 TRBV5-1 few ASSFGQVNEKLF
TRBJ1-1 TRBV20-1 - SASSTGALNTEAF
TRBJ1-3 TRBV3-1/TRBV3-2 - ASSQGPGSSGNTIY
TRBJ1-4 TRBV27 - ASSPRGEKLF
TRBJ2-1 TRBV15 once ATSRGGGTTYNEQF
TRBJ1-2 TRBV5-1 - ASSPGGEDYGYT
TRBJ2-5 TRBV5-3 - APRPSGMY
TRBJ1-2 TRBV3-1/TRBV3-2 - ASSQFLDGTAY
TRBJ1-6 TRBV15 - ATSPPGLFSPLH
TRBJ2-1 TRBV15 - ATRQRSYNEQF
TRBJ1-2 TRBV25-1 - ASSEYPGASSGSGYT
TRBJ1-2 TRBV7-9 - ASSLADRLNYGYT
TRBJ2-3 TRBV6-5 - ASSYSSLDSTDTQY
TRBJ1-5 TRBV13 - ASSLSNQPQH
TRBJ1-2 TRBV7-3 - ASSLRDTGGYT
TRBJ1-1 TRBV7-2 - ASSLYGLQGRKAF
TRBJ2-7 TRBV4-1 - ASSQGEGQPYEQY
TRBJ1-1 TRBV15 - ATSRDVITEAF
TRBJ2-7 TRBV7-8 - ASSPGLAGGIYEQY
TRBJ2-7 TRBV18 - ATSPSGGNEQC
TRBJ1-4 TRBV9 - ASSVGDSNEKLF
TRBJ1-6 TRBV5-1 - ASSWGRREDSPLH
TRBJ1-4 TRBV6-5 once ASSNRGPHEKLF
TRBJ2-1 TRBV11-2 - ASSLDPLSNEQF
TRBJ1-1 TRBV5-4 once ASSSTTGEAF
TRBJ1-2 TRBV29-1 - SVWARLGYGYT
TRBJ2-3 TRBV7-9 - ASQLNKGRADTQY
TRBJ1-3 TRBV9 - ASSVGQHSGNTIY
TRBJ1-2 TRBV6-1 - ASSELSLDRGYGYT